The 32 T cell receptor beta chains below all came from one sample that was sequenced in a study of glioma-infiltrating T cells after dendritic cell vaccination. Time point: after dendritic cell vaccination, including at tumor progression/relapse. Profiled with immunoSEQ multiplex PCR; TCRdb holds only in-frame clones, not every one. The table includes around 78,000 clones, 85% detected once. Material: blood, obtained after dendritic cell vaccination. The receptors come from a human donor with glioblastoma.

The CDR3 sequence is CASSTGLAGSTDTQYF. The CDR3 DNA reads as TGCGCCAGCAGCACGGGACTAGCGGGAAGCACAGATACGCAGTATTTT. The V call is TRBV5-1, the J call TRBJ2-3; TRBD2 agrees at 13 bases. The junction had 2 bases not matched to a gene; V was cut back by 4 bases and J by 0 bases. The CDR3 covers 16 residues. From germline, CDR1 is SGHRS and CDR2 YFSETQ.

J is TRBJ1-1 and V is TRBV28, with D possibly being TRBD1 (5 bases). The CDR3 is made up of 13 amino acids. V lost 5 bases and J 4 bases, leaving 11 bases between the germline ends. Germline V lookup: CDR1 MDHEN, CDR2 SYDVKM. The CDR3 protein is CASSRTTRTEAFF. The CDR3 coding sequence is TGTGCCAGCAGTCGGACAACTCGCACTGAAGCTTTCTTT.

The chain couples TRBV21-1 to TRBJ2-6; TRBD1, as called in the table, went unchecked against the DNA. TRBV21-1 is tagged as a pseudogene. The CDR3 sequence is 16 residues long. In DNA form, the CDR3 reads TGTGCCAGCAGCAAAGTGCACAGGGCCGGGGCCAACGTCCTGGCTTTC. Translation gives CASSKVHRAGANVLAF.

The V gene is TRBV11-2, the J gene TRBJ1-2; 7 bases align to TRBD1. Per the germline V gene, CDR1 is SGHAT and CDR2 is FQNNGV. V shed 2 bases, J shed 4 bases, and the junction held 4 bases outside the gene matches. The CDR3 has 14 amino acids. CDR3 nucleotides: TGTGCCAGCAGCTTATTGGGACAGAGCTATGGCTACACCTTC. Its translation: CASSLLGQSYGYTF. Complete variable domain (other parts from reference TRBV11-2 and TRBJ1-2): EAGVAQSPRYKIIEKRQSVAFWCNPISGHATLYWYQQILGQGPKLLIQFQNNGVVDDSQLPKDRFSAERLKGVDSTLKIQPAKLEDSAVYLCASSLLGQSYGYTFGSGTRLTVV.

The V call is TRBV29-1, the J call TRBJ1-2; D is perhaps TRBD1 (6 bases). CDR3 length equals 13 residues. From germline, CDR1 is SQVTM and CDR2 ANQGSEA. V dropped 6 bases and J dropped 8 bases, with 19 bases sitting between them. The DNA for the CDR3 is TGCAGCGTCCCCCTGGGCAGCGGACAGGGCTACACCTTC. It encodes CSVPLGSGQGYTF.

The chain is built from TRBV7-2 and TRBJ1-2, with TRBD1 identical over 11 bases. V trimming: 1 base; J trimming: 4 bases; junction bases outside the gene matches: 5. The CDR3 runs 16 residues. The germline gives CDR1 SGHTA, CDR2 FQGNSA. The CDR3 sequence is CASSLGGTGGAYGYTF. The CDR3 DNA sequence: TGTGCCAGCAGCTTAGGGGGGACAGGGGGTGCCTATGGCTACACCTTC.

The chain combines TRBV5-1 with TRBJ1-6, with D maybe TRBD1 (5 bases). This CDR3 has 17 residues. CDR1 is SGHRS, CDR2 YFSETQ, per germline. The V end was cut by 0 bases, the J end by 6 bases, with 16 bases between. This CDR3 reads CASSLAGGGVGNSPLHF. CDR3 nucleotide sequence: TGCGCCAGCAGCTTGGCCGGCGGGGGAGTGGGTAATTCACCCCTCCACTTT.

The CDR3 reads CASSLGLGTGTITGELFF. The CDR3 nucleotides are TGTGCCAGCAGCTTAGGCTTAGGGACAGGGACGATCACCGGGGAGCTGTTTTTT. The J gene is TRBJ2-2, the V gene TRBV7-6; 9 bases line up with TRBD1. After removal of 1 base from V and 4 bases from J, the junction contained 10 bases not matched to a gene. CDR1 SGHVS and CDR2 FNYEAQ come from the germline V gene. This CDR3 region has 18 residues.

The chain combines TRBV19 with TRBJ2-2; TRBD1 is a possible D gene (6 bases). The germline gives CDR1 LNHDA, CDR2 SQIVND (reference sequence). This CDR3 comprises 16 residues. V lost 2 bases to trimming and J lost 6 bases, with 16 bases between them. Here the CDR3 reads CASSIRKGQGPGELFF. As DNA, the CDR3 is TGTGCCAGTAGTATAAGGAAGGGACAAGGTCCCGGGGAGCTGTTTTTT.

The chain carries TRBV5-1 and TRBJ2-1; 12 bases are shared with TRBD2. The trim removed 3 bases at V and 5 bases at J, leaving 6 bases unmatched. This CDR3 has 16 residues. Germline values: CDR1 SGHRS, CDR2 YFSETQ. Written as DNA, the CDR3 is TGCGCCAGCAGCTCCGCAACTAGCGGGAGGAACAATGAGCAGTTCTTC. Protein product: CASSSATSGRNNEQFF.

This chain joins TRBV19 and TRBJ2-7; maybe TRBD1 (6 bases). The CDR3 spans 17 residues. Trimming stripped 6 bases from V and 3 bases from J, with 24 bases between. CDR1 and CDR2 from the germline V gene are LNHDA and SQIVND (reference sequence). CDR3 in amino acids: CASSQGTGQPKNYEQYF. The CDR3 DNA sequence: TGTGCCAGTAGCCAGGGGACGGGACAACCAAAAAACTACGAGCAGTACTTC.

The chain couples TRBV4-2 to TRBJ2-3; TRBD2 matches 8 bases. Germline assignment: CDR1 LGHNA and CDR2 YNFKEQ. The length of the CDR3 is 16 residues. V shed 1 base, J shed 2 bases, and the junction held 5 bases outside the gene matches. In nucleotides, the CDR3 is TGTGCCAGCAGCCAAGGGTTTAGCGGGAACACAGATACGCAGTATTTT. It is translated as CASSQGFSGNTDTQYF.

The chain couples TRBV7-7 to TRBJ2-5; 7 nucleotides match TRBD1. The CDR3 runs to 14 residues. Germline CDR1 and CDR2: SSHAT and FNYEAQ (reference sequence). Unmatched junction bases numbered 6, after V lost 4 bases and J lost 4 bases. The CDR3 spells CASSSRGWGETQYF. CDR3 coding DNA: TGTGCCAGCAGCTCCAGGGGGTGGGGAGAGACCCAGTACTTC.

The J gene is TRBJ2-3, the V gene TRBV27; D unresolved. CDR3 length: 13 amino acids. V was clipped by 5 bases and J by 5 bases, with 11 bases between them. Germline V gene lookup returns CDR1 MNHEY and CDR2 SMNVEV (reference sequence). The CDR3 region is CASSQRPGDTQYF. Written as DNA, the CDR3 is TGTGCCAGCAGTCAGAGACCGGGAGATACGCAGTATTTT.

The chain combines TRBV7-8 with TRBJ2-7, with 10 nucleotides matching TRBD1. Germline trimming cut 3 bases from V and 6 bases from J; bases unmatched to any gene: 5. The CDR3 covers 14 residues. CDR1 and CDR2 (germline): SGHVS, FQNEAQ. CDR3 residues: CASSLTGGPLEQYF. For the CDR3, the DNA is TGTGCCAGCAGCTTGACAGGGGGCCCCCTCGAGCAGTACTTC. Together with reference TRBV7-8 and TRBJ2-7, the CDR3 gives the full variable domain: GAGVSQSPRYKVAKRGQDVALRCDPISGHVSLFWYQQALGQGPEFLTYFQNEAQLDKSGLPSDRFFAERPEGSVSTLKIQRTQQEDSAVYLCASSLTGGPLEQYFGPGTRLTVT.

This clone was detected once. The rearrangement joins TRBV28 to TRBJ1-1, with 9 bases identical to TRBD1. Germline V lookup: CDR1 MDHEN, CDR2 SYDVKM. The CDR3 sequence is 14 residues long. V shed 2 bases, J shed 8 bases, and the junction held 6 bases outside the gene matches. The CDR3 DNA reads TGTGCCAGCAGTTTAATTGGGGGACAGGGAGAAGCTTTCTTT. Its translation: CASSLIGGQGEAFF.

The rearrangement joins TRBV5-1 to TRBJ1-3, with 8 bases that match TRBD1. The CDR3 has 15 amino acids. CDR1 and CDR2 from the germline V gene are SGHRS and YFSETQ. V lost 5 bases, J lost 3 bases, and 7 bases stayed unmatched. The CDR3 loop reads CASSFSGGSGNTIYF. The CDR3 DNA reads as TGCGCCAGCAGTTTTTCAGGGGGCAGTGGAAACACCATATATTTT.

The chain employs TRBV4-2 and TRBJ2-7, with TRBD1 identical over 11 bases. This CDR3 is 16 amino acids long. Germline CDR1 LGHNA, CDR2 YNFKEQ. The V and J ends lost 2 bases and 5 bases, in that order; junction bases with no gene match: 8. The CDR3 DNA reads TGTGCCAGCAGCCAAACCCCCGGGACAGGGGGTAACGAGCAGTACTTC. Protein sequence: CASSQTPGTGGNEQYF.

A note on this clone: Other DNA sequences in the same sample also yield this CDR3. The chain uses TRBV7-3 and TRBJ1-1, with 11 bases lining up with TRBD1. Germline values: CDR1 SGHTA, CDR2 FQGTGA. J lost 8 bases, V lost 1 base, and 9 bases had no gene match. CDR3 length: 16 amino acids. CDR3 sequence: CASSLKEDRGRGEAFF. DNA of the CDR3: TGTGCCAGCAGCTTAAAGGAGGACAGGGGGCGGGGGGAAGCTTTCTTT. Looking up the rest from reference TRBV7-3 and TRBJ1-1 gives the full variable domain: GAGVSQTPSNKVTEKGKYVELRCDPISGHTALYWYRQSLGQGPEFLIYFQGTGAADDSGLPNDRFFAVRPEGSVSTLKIQRTERGDSAVYLCASSLKEDRGRGEAFFGQGTRLTVV.

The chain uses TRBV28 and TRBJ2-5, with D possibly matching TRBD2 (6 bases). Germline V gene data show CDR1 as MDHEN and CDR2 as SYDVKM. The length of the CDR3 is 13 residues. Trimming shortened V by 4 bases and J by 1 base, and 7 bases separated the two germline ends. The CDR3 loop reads CASSYGSQETQYF. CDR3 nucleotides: TGTGCCAGCAGTTACGGGAGCCAAGAGACCCAGTACTTC. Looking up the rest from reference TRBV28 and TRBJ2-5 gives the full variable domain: DVKVTQSSRYLVKRTGEKVFLECVQDMDHENMFWYRQDPGLGLRLIYFSYDVKMKEKGDIPEGYSVSREKKERFSLILESASTNQTSMYLCASSYGSQETQYFGPGTRLLVL.

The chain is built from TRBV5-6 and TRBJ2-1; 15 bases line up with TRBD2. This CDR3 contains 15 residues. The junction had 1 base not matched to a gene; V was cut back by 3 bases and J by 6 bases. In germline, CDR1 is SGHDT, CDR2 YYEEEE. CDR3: CASSSGLAGGNEQFF. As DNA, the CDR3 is TGTGCCAGCAGCTCGGGACTAGCGGGGGGCAATGAGCAGTTCTTC.

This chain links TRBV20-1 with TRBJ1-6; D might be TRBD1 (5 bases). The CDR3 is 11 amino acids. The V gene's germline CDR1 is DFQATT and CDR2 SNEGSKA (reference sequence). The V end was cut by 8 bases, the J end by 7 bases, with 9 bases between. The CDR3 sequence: CSSAGNSPLHF. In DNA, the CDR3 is TGCAGTTCGGCAGGGAATTCACCCCTCCACTTT.

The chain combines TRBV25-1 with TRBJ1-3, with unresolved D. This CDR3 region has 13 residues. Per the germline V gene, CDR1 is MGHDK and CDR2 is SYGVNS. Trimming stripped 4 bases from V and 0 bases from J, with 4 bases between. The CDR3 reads CASSANSGNTIYF. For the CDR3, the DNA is TGTGCCAGCAGTGCTAACTCTGGAAACACCATATATTTT.

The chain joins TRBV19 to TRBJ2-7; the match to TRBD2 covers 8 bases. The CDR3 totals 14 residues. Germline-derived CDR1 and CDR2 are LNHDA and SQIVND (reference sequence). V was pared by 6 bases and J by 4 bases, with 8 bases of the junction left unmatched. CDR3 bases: TGTGCCAGTAGGCCCTCGGGGGGGAGGTACGAGCAGTACTTC. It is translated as CASRPSGGRYEQYF.

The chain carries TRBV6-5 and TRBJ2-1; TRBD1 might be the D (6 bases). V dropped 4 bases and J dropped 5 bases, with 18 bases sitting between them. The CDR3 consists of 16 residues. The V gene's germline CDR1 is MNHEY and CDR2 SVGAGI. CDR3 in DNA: TGTGCCAGCAGTTCCTACTCCGGACAGAGACACAATGAGCAGTTCTTC. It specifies CASSSYSGQRHNEQFF.

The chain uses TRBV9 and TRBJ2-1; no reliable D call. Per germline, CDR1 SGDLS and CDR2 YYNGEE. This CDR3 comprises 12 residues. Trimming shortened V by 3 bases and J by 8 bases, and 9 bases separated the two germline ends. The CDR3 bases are TGTGCCAGCAGCGGGCTAGTCTATGAGCAGTTCTTC. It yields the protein CASSGLVYEQFF.

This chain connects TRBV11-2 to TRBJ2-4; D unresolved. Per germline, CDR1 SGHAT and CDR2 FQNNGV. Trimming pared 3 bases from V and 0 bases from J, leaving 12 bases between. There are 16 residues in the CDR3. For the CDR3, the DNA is TGTGCCAGCAGCTTCAGTCACCTCCTAGCCAAAAACATTCAGTACTTC. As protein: CASSFSHLLAKNIQYF.

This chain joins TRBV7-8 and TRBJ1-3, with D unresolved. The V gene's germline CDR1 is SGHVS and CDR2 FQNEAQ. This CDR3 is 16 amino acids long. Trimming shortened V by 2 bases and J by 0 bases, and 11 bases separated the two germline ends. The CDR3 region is CASSLLLASSGNTIYF. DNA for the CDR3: TGTGCCAGCAGCTTACTGTTGGCCAGCTCTGGAAACACCATATATTTT.

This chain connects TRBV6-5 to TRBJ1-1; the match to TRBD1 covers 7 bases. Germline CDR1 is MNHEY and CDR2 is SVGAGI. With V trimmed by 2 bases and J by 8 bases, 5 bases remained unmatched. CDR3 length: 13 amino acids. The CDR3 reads CASSYLDRVEAFF. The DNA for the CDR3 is TGTGCCAGCAGTTACCTCGACAGGGTCGAAGCTTTCTTT.

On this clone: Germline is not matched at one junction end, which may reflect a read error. CDR3 DNA: TGTGCCAGCAGTAAAGCTATACTGGAGACCCAGTACTTC. This encodes CASSKAILETQYF. V and J are TRBV6-1 and TRBJ2-5; D gene ambiguous. CDR1 MNHNS and CDR2 SASEGT come from the germline V gene. The CDR3 sequence is 13 residues long.

CDR3 residues: CASSPGQGNYGYTF. CDR3 coding DNA: TGCGCCAGCAGCCCGGGACAGGGTAACTATGGCTACACCTTC. V is TRBV4-3 and J is TRBJ1-2, with 9 bases matching TRBD1. V lost 4 bases to trimming and J lost 1 base; unmatched junction nucleotides: 1. The CDR3 totals 14 residues. Germline CDR1 LGHNA, CDR2 YSLEER.

The CDR3 is CASSYNARSGDTQYF. The CDR3 bases are TGTGCCAGCAGTTACAATGCCAGGAGCGGAGATACGCAGTATTTT. The chain carries TRBV6-5 and TRBJ2-3, with D possibly TRBD2 on 5 matching bases. In germline, CDR1 is MNHEY, CDR2 SVGAGI. Deletions cut 2 bases from V and 5 bases from J, with 14 bases between. The CDR3 extends over 15 amino acids.